In its sample, the clone carrying this T cell receptor beta chain was seen a few times. The junction does not match germline at one end; this may be a read error. CDR3 length: 18 residues. Germline V CDR1 and CDR2: LNHDA, SQIVND (reference sequence). These data come from a study of blood T cell repertoires in COVID-19. In the study overall: The samples span acute and convalescent COVID-19 from the United States, Italy and Spain. Sources were T cells, B-cell-depleted T cells, or PBMCs; the material itself was cDNA or gDNA.

Per the original methods: Reference gene primers were amplified, and this amplification served to estimate nucleated cell counts. Sequencing was performed with immunoSEQ multiplex PCR; in TCRdb, only in-frame clones are kept and a portion is missing. That table supplies the V and J calls and clone size; D and trimming were determined from the DNA. Among fewer than 250,000 clones listed, about 86% were seen once. The chain uses TRBV19 and TRBJ1-5; D unclear. The TCR originated in a man aged 45-65 years with active or convalescent COVID-19. The sample was peripheral blood. CDR3 amino acids: CASNIVRVGQPGKQPQHF. CDR3 nucleotides: TGTGCCAGTAATATAGTTCGTGTTGGGCAGCCTGGAAAACAGCCCCAGCATTTT.